The rows below give T cell receptor beta chains drawn from one sample of a study of blood T cell repertoires in COVID-19. Sequencing was performed with immunoSEQ multiplex PCR; in TCRdb, only in-frame clones are kept and a portion is missing. This sample has fewer than 200,000 clones; around 93% occur once, and the top ten carry roughly 5%. Specimen: peripheral blood. Source of these receptors: a man aged 25-45 years with COVID-19, enrolled during active disease. Each CDR3 is given with its conserved first and last residue. Each record gives: J gene, clone size, CDR3 length, V gene, D gene, CDR3 DNA, CDR3 protein. A D gene is named only where the DNA matches it firmly. Some rows mark clone size as missing; the rest say once, few, many or name a class of expanded clone.

TRBJ1-1,.,15,TRBV11-3,TRBD1,TGTGCCAGCAGCTTGGGACAGGGGAGGAACACTGAAGCTTTCTTT,CASSLGQGRNTEAFF
TRBJ2-2,few,15,TRBV2,.,TGTGCCAGCAGTTCCCCCCGGACAATGCCTGGGGAGCTGTTTTTT,CASSSPRTMPGELFF
TRBJ1-2,.,18,TRBV5-6,TRBD1,TGTGCCAGCAGCCCAATTATCGAACTGGGACAGGGGTTCTATGGCTACACCTTC,CASSPIIELGQGFYGYTF
TRBJ2-7,.,14,TRBV10-3,TRBD1,TGTGCCATCAGTGAGTCAGGGACAGGGTACGAGCAGTACTTC,CAISESGTGYEQYF
TRBJ2-5,.,17,TRBV19,TRBD1,TGTGCCAGTAGTATACTTTCGGCAGGGGGCCGGCAAGAGACCCAGTACTTC,CASSILSAGGRQETQYF
TRBJ2-1,.,16,TRBV30,TRBD2,TGTGCCTGGAAACGAACCCTTAGCGGGAGTTTTTGGGAGCAGTTCTTC,CAWKRTLSGSFWEQFF
TRBJ2-2,.,15,TRBV28,TRBD2,TGTGCCAGCACCCTCAGCGGGACGAACACCGGGGAGCTGTTTTTT,CASTLSGTNTGELFF
TRBJ2-3,.,17,TRBV5-8,.,TGTGCCAGCAGCTTGGATGTAGGGACAACTAGCACAGATACGCAGTATTTT,CASSLDVGTTSTDTQYF
TRBJ2-3,.,18,TRBV5-6,.,TGTGCCAGCAGCTTGGGGAGGGCCGGACCGGAATTACGAGATACGCAGTATTTT,CASSLGRAGPELRDTQYF
TRBJ1-1,.,14,TRBV4-2,.,TGTGCCAGCAGCCAAGATGACCGAGGATCTGAAGCTTTCTTT,CASSQDDRGSEAFF
TRBJ2-7,.,13,TRBV28,TRBD2,TGTGCCAGCGAGAAAGGGCTAGCGGGAGAGCAGTACTTC,CASEKGLAGEQYF
TRBJ2-3,.,17,TRBV5-1,TRBD2,TGCGCCAGCAGCTTGTATTCTAGCGGGGGATTCACAGATACGCAGTATTTT,CASSLYSSGGFTDTQYF
TRBJ2-1,.,12,TRBV27,.,TGTGCCAGCAGTTCCTCAGGGGATGAGCAGTTCTTC,CASSSSGDEQFF
TRBJ2-6,.,20,TRBV29-1,TRBD2,TGCAGCGTTCGGCTGCCCGGGCATATAGCGGGAGTCCCTGGGGCCAACGTCCTGACTTTC,CSVRLPGHIAGVPGANVLTF
TRBJ1-6,.,16,TRBV5-6,.,TGTGCCAGCAGCCCGGGGGGAAGGGTCCGGAATTCACCCCTCCACTTT,CASSPGGRVRNSPLHF
TRBJ2-3,.,18,TRBV10-3,TRBD2,TGTGCCATCAGTGAGTCTGGGGAGGGTTATATTAGCACAGATACGCAGTATTTT,CAISESGEGYISTDTQYF
TRBJ1-3,.,18,TRBV6-6,TRBD1,TGTGCCAGCAGTCGAACCGGGACAGCCGGTTATTCGGGAAACACCATATATTTT,CASSRTGTAGYSGNTIYF
TRBJ2-7,once,12,TRBV6-6,.,TGTGCCAGCAGTTACGTCAGTAAAACGCAGTACTTC,CASSYVSKTQYF
TRBJ2-3,once,14,TRBV6-2/TRBV6-3,TRBD2,TGTGCCAGCAGTTACGGGACTAGCGGGTTACAGCAGTATTTT,CASSYGTSGLQQYF
TRBJ1-2,.,13,TRBV3-1/TRBV3-2,.,TGTGCCAGCAGTCACGGGAGGCGCGATGGCTACACCTTC,CASSHGRRDGYTF
TRBJ2-5,once,15,TRBV24-1,TRBD1,TGTGCCACCAGTGACAAGACAGGGGGTGGGGAGACCCAGTACTTC,CATSDKTGGGETQYF
TRBJ1-6,.,15,TRBV18,.,TGTGCCAGCTCACCCACACCGTACTATAATTCACCCCTCCACTTT,CASSPTPYYNSPLHF
TRBJ1-1,many,14,TRBV7-8,TRBD1,TGTGCCAGCAGCTTGGGACAGACGAACACTGAAGCTTTCTTT,CASSLGQTNTEAFF
TRBJ1-5,.,13,TRBV7-9,TRBD1,TGTGCCAGCAGCCAGGGACAGAATCAGCCCCAGCATTTT,CASSQGQNQPQHF
TRBJ1-5,.,15,TRBV27,.,TGTGCCAGCAGAGCTCCGGGATATAGCAATCAGCCCCAGCATTTT,CASRAPGYSNQPQHF
TRBJ2-7,once,16,TRBV6-5,.,TGTGCCAGCAGTTACTCGATGCAGGTTCTCTCCTACGAGCAGTACTTC,CASSYSMQVLSYEQYF
TRBJ1-2,.,15,TRBV7-9,.,TGTGCCAGCAGCTTATTTTTCAGGCCGGACTATGGCTACACCTTC,CASSLFFRPDYGYTF
TRBJ1-1,.,17,TRBV9,TRBD1,TGTGCCAGCAGCCCGTCGACAGGGGGCTCATGGAACACTGAAGCTTTCTTT,CASSPSTGGSWNTEAFF
TRBJ1-5,.,16,TRBV10-3,.,TGTGCCATCAGTGAGTCTGCACAAAATAGCAATCAGCCCCAGCATTTT,CAISESAQNSNQPQHF
TRBJ2-7,.,13,TRBV2,TRBD1,TGTGCCAGCAGACGGGGACAGACCTACGAGCAGTACTTC,CASRRGQTYEQYF
TRBJ2-2,.,15,TRBV5-1,.,TGCGCCAGCAGCCGTGGACAGACGAACACCGGGGAGCTGTTTTTT,CASSRGQTNTGELFF
TRBJ1-2,.,14,TRBV19,TRBD1,TGTGCCAGTGGTCGACAGGGGGCTAACTATGGCTACACCTTC,CASGRQGANYGYTF
TRBJ1-5,.,13,TRBV10-3,.,TGTGCCATCACTGGGACACCCAATCAGCCCCAGCATTTT,CAITGTPNQPQHF
TRBJ2-1,.,14,TRBV4-2,TRBD1,TGTGCCAGCAGCCACTACCAGGGGGCCAATGAGCAGTTCTTC,CASSHYQGANEQFF
TRBJ2-1,.,16,TRBV7-9,.,TGTGCCAGCAGTCCGTTGAGGGGCGGGGCCTACAATGAGCAGTTCTTC,CASSPLRGGAYNEQFF
TRBJ1-5,.,16,TRBV18,.,TGTGCCAGCTCACCATATGAGAGTCTTAGCAATCAGCCCCAGCATTTT,CASSPYESLSNQPQHF
TRBJ2-2,.,14,TRBV24-1,TRBD1,TGTGCGGCAGTCGGGACAGGGGACGGCGGGGAGCTGTTTTTT,CAAVGTGDGGELFF
TRBJ1-2,.,13,TRBV6-5,.,TGTGCCAGCAGTCCAGGATTCACCTATGGCTACACCTTC,CASSPGFTYGYTF
TRBJ2-3,.,18,TRBV6-1,TRBD2,TGTGCCAGCAGTGGTCCCGGGACTAGCGGGGGGTTTAAAGATACGCAGTATTTT,CASSGPGTSGGFKDTQYF
TRBJ1-6,few,15,TRBV5-1,.,TGCGCCAGCAGCTTGTCTGAAGACCGGGGGAGTCCCCTCCACTTT,CASSLSEDRGSPLHF